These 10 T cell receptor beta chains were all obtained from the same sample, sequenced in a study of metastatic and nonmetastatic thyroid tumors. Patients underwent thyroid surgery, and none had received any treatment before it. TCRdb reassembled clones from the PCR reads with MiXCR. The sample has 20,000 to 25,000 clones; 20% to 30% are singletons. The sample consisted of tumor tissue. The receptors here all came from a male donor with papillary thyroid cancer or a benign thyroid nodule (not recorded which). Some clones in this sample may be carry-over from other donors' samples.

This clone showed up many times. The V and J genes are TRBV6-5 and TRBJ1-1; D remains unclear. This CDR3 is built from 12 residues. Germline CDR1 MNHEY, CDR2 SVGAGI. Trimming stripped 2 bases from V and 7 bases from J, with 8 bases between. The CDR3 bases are TGTGCCAGCAGTTACAAAGGTCGTGAAGCTTTCTTT. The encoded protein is CASSYKGREAFF.

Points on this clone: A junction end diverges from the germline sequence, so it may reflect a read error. DNA of the CDR3: TGTGCCAACAGTTATAGGGGTCTTCGCTACGAGCAGTACTTC. Translating it yields CANSYRGLRYEQYF. The rearrangement joins TRBV27 to TRBJ2-7; D is possibly TRBD1 (5 bases). The CDR3 consists of 14 residues. Germline CDR1 reads MNHEY; CDR2 reads SMNVEV (reference sequence).

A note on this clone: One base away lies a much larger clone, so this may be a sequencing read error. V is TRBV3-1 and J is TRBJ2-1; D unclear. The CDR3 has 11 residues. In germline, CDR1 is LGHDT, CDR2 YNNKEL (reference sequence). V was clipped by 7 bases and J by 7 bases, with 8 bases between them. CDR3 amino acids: CASTHANEQFF. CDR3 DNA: TGTGCCAGCACCCACGCTAATGAGCAGTTCTTC.

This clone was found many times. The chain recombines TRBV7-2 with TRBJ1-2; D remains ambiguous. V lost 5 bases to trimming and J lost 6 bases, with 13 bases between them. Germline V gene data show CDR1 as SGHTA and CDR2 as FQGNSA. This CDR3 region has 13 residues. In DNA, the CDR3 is TGTGCCAGCAGCCCCTATCTCCTAAATGGCTACACCTTC. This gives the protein CASSPYLLNGYTF.

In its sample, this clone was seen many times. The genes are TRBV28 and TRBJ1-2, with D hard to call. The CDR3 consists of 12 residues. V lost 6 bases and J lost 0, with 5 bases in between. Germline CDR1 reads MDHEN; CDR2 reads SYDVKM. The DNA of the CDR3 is TGTGCCAGCAGCCCAGCTAACTATGGCTACACCTTC. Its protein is CASSPANYGYTF.

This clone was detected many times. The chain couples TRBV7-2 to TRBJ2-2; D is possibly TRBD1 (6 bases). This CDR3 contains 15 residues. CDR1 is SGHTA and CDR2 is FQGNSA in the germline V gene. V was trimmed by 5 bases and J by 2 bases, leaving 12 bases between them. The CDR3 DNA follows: TGTGCCAGCAGCCCGGACAGTGTAAACACCGGGGAGCTGTTTTTT. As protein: CASSPDSVNTGELFF.

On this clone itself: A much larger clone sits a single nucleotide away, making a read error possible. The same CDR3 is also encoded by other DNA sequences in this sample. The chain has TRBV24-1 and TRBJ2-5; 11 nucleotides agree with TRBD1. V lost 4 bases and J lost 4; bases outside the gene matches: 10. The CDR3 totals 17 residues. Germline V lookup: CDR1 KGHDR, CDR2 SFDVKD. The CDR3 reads CATSDSRTGGGTETQYF. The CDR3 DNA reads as TGTGCCACCAGTGACTCTAGGACAGGGGGCGGAACAGAGACCCAGTACTTC.

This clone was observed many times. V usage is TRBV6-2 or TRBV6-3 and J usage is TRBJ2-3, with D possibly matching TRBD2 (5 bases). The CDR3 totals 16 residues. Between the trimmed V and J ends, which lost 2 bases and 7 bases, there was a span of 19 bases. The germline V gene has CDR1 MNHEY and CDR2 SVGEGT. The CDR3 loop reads CASSYQRRTSPYTQYF. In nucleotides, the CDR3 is TGTGCCAGCAGTTACCAGCGTCGGACTTCTCCTTATACGCAGTATTTT.

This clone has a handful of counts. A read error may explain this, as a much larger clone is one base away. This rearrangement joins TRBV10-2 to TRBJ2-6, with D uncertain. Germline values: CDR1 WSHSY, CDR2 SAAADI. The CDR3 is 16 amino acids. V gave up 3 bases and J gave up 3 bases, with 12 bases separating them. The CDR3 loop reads CASSDSAVGGANVLTF. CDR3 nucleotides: TGCGCCAGCAGTGATTCGGCCGTCGGTGGGGCCAACGTCCTGACTTTC.

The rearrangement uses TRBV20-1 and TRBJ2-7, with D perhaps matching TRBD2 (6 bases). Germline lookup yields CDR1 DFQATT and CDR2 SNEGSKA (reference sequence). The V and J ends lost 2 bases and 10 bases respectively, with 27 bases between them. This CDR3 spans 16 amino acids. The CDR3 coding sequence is TGCAGTGCTAGAATGCTGGTTGGGGGAGGCGGATACTATCAGTACTTC. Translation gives CSARMLVGGGGYYQYF.